This T cell receptor (beta chain) was documented in a study of T cell responses to AZD1222 COVID-19 vaccine. Study-wide points: The span of vaccine-associated CD4 TCRs extended across spike, with dominance at 160-218 and 743-854. Once two AZD1222 doses were given, Spike-specific TCR breadth and depth went up. In a largely white British group with more females than males, clonal diversity was possibly underestimated. Baseline testing showed seropositivity in only six AZD1222 recipients.

Concerning this clone: Its specificity is not known.

The data were produced by immunoSEQ multiplex PCR, yet TCRdb's version contains in-frame clones alone and is incomplete. The sample shows around 130,000 clones, almost 90% of them seen only once. With 1 base clipped from V and 6 bases from J, the junction kept 5 bases outside the gene matches. Germline V gene data show CDR1 as LNHDA and CDR2 as SQIVND (reference sequence). This CDR3 has 15 amino acids. The V call is TRBV19, the J call TRBJ1-5; 8 bases are a match to TRBD1. Sequenced here: peripheral blood, sampled on day 0 of AZD1222 vaccination. This receptor was taken from an adult in good health. The DNA of the CDR3 is TGTGCCAGTAGTATAGGACAGGGGTTGGGTCAGCCCCAGCATTTT. Protein: CASSIGQGLGQPQHF.